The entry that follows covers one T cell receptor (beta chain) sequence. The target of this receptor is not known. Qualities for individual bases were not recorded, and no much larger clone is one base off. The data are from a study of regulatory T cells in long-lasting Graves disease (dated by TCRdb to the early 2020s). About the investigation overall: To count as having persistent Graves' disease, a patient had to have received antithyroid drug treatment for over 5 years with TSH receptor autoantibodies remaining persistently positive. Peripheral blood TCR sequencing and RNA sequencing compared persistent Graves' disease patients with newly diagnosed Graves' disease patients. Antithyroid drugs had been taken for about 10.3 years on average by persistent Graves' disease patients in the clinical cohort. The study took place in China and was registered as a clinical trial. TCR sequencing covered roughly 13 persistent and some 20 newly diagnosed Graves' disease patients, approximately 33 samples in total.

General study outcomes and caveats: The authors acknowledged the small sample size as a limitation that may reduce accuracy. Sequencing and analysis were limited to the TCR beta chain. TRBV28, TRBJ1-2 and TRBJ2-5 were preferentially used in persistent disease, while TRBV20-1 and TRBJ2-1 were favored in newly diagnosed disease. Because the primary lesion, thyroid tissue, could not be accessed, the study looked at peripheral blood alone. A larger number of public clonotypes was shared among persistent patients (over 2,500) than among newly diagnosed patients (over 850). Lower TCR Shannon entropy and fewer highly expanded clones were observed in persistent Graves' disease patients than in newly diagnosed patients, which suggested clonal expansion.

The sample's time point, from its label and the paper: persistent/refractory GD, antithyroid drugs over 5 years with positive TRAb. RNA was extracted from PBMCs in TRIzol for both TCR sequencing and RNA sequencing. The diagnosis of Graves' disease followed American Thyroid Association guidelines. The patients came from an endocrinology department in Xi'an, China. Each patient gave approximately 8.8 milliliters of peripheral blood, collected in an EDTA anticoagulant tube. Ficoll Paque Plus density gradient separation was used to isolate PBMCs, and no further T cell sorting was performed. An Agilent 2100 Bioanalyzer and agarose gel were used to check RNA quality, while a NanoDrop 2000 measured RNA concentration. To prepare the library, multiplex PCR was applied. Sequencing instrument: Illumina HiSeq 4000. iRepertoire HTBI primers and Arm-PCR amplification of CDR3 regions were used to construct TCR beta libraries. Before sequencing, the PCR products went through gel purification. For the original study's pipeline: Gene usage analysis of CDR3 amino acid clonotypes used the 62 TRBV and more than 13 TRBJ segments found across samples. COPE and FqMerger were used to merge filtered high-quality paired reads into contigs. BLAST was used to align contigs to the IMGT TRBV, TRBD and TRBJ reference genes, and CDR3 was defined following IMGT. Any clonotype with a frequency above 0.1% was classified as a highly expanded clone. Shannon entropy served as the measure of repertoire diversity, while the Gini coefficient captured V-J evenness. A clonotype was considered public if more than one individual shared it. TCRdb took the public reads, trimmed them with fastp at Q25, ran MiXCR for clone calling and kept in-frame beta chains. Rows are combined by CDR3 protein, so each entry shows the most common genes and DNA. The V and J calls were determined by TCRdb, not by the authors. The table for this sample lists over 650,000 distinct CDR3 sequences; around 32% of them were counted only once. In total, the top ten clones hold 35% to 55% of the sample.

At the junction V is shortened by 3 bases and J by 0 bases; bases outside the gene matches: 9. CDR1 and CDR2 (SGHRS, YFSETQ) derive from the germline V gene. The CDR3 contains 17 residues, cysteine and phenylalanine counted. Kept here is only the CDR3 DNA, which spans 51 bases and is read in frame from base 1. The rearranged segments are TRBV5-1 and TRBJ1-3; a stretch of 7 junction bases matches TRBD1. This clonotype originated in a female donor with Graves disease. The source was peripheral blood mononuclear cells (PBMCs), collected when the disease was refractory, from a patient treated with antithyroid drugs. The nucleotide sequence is TGCGCCAGCAGCTATACCGGGACAGCTCTCTCTGGAAACACCATATATTTT. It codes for CASSYTGTALSGNTIYF.